The rows below give T cell receptor beta chains drawn from one sample of a study of blood T cell repertoires in COVID-19. Assay: immunoSEQ multiplex PCR; the TCRdb copy retains only in-frame clones and omits some. The sample holds 300,000 to 350,000 clones, about nine tenths seen once. The sample comprised peripheral blood. These receptors were obtained from a man between 18 and 29 years old with active or convalescent COVID-19. Each CDR3 is given with its conserved first and last residue. The order of the fields is D gene, V gene, clone size, J gene, CDR3 length, CDR3 protein, CDR3 DNA. D genes are given only for firm matches. Not every row has a clone size; where given, it reads once, few, many or a size class.

TRBD1	TRBV24-1	-	TRBJ1-4	17	CATRPSISGTGNEKLFF	TGTGCCACCAGGCCTTCTATTTCCGGGACAGGGAATGAAAAACTGTTTTTT
-	TRBV11-2	-	TRBJ2-7	14	CASSLDPNSYEQYF	TGTGCCAGCAGCTTAGACCCCAACTCCTACGAGCAGTACTTC
TRBD2	TRBV6-5	-	TRBJ2-1	15	CASSHRGTSGNEQFF	TGTGCCAGCAGTCATAGAGGGACTAGCGGCAATGAGCAGTTCTTC
-	TRBV2	-	TRBJ2-5	15	CASSEKGQIWETQYF	TGTGCCAGCAGTGAAAAGGGGCAGATTTGGGAGACCCAGTACTTC
-	TRBV3-1/TRBV3-2	-	TRBJ2-7	13	CASRLGGTYEQYF	TGTGCCAGCCGCTTAGGGGGAACCTACGAGCAGTACTTC
-	TRBV7-6	-	TRBJ1-4	15	CASSIKAATNEKLFF	TGTGCCAGCAGCATCAAAGCCGCAACTAATGAAAAACTGTTTTTT
-	TRBV10-3	-	TRBJ2-1	16	CAISLDGDSSYNEQFF	TGTGCCATCAGTTTGGACGGGGATAGCTCCTACAATGAGCAGTTCTTC
TRBD1	TRBV7-2	-	TRBJ2-1	15	CASSRPTGGENEQFF	TGTGCCAGCAGCCGTCCGACAGGGGGAGAAAATGAGCAGTTCTTC
-	TRBV6-5	-	TRBJ1-5	13	CASSPRGDQPQHF	TGTGCCAGCTCTCCCCGGGGGGATCAGCCCCAGCATTTT
-	TRBV12-5	-	TRBJ1-5	12	CASGWGVQPQHF	TGTGCTAGTGGTTGGGGGGTTCAGCCCCAGCATTTT
-	TRBV27	-	TRBJ1-6	13	CATGERVDSPLHF	TGTGCCACCGGGGAGAGGGTCGATTCACCCCTCCACTTT
TRBD1	TRBV3-1/TRBV3-2	-	TRBJ1-2	14	CASSHRTGRDGYTF	TGTGCCAGCAGCCACCGGACAGGGAGGGATGGCTACACCTTC
-	TRBV6-5	-	TRBJ1-1	13	CASRRDRSTEAFF	TGTGCCAGCAGGAGAGACAGAAGCACTGAAGCTTTCTTT
-	TRBV18	-	TRBJ2-7	14	CASSPPFPLNVQYF	TGTGCCAGCTCCCCACCATTTCCCCTAAATGTGCAGTACTTC
TRBD1	TRBV5-1	-	TRBJ1-1	15	CASSRQGGPNTEAFF	TGCGCCAGCAGCCGACAGGGCGGCCCCAACACTGAAGCTTTCTTT
TRBD1	TRBV7-2	-	TRBJ2-4	14	CASSEPGTGNIQYF	TGTGCCAGCAGCGAACCCGGGACAGGGAACATTCAGTACTTC
-	TRBV27	-	TRBJ1-4	18	CASSRQMAGLATNEKLFF	TGTGCCAGCAGTCGACAGATGGCAGGTTTAGCAACTAATGAAAAACTGTTTTTT
-	TRBV6-5	-	TRBJ2-7	14	CASISGTSSYEQYF	TGTGCCAGCATTAGCGGAACTAGCTCCTACGAGCAGTACTTC
-	TRBV6-2/TRBV6-3	-	TRBJ1-1	14	CASSFREAGTEAFF	TGTGCCAGCAGTTTTCGGGAGGCGGGCACTGAAGCTTTCTTT
TRBD2	TRBV18	-	TRBJ2-2	14	CASSPSGSNGELFF	TGTGCCAGCTCACCCAGCGGGAGTAACGGGGAGCTGTTTTTT
TRBD1	TRBV19	-	TRBJ1-2	13	CASSTTGAHGYTF	TGTGCCAGTAGTACGACAGGGGCTCACGGCTACACCTTC
TRBD1	TRBV5-1	-	TRBJ1-1	13	CASQTGPDTEAFF	TGCGCCAGCCAGACAGGGCCAGACACTGAAGCTTTCTTT
-	TRBV5-1	-	TRBJ2-6	16	CASSPWTGSGANVLTF	TGCGCCAGCAGCCCCTGGACGGGATCTGGGGCCAACGTCCTGACTTTC
-	TRBV28	-	TRBJ2-1	14	CASSLSSSYNEQFF	TGTGCCAGCAGTTTATCCAGCTCCTACAATGAGCAGTTCTTC
TRBD1	TRBV7-9	-	TRBJ2-5	16	CASSLGGTVSQETQYF	TGTGCCAGCAGCTTAGGAGGGACAGTTAGTCAGGAGACCCAGTACTTC
TRBD2	TRBV27	-	TRBJ2-3	18	CASSFAGLGPASTDTQYF	TGTGCCAGCAGTTTTGCCGGACTAGGGCCTGCTAGCACAGATACGCAGTATTTT
TRBD1	TRBV6-1	-	TRBJ1-5	20	CASSEALVQGLPYSNQPQHF	TGTGCCAGCAGTGAAGCGTTAGTACAGGGGCTCCCTTATAGCAATCAGCCCCAGCATTTT
TRBD1	TRBV11-2	-	TRBJ1-2	15	CASSLNAGQGYGYTF	TGTGCCAGCAGCTTAAACGCTGGACAGGGATATGGCTACACCTTC
TRBD2	TRBV24-1	-	TRBJ2-1	17	CATSDAKPSGNHNEQFF	TGTGCCACCAGTGATGCTAAACCTAGCGGGAACCACAATGAGCAGTTCTTC
-	TRBV6-1	once	TRBJ1-1	13	CASREAIGRDGFF	TGTGCCAGCAGAGAAGCGATAGGCAGGGATGGTTTCTTT
TRBD2	TRBV4-2	-	TRBJ2-7	14	CASSQAGGRAEQYF	TGTGCCAGCAGCCAAGCCGGCGGGAGGGCGGAGCAGTACTTC
-	TRBV29-1	once	TRBJ2-1	14	CSVTTGFRDNEQFF	TGCAGCGTTACAACAGGGTTCCGGGACAATGAGCAGTTCTTC
TRBD1	TRBV6-1	-	TRBJ1-5	15	CASRTPDRTNQPQHF	TGTGCCAGCAGAACTCCGGACAGGACCAATCAGCCCCAGCATTTT
TRBD1	TRBV5-1	-	TRBJ2-5	16	CASTSLGTGHFETQYF	TGCGCCAGCACCAGCTTGGGGACAGGGCATTTCGAGACCCAGTACTTC
-	TRBV19	-	TRBJ1-1	15	CASSSGAGPYSQAFF	TGTGCCAGTAGTAGCGGGGCAGGGCCCTATTCTCAAGCTTTCTTT
TRBD2	TRBV6-2/TRBV6-3	-	TRBJ2-7	19	CASSHSRTSGRDPSYEQYF	TGTGCCAGCAGCCATAGCCGGACTAGCGGGAGGGATCCCTCCTACGAGCAGTACTTC
TRBD2	TRBV28	-	TRBJ2-3	15	CASSLVGGTTDTQYF	TGTGCCAGCAGTTTAGTGGGAGGGACGACAGATACGCAGTATTTT
TRBD2	TRBV28	-	TRBJ2-3	13	CASSLDYLAGVYF	TGTGCCAGCAGTTTGGACTATCTAGCGGGAGTGTATTTT
TRBD1	TRBV10-3	-	TRBJ1-2	15	CAISEPGQAYYGYTF	TGTGCCATCAGTGAGCCGGGACAGGCATACTATGGCTACACCTTC
-	TRBV3-1/TRBV3-2	-	TRBJ2-1	17	CASSQDVGVARYNEQFF	TGTGCCAGCAGCCAAGACGTAGGGGTGGCTCGCTACAATGAGCAGTTCTTC
-	TRBV28	-	TRBJ1-1	14	CASSLGRGDTEAFF	TGTGCCAGCAGTTTGGGGAGGGGGGACACTGAAGCTTTCTTT
TRBD1	TRBV7-8	-	TRBJ1-1	15	CASSPLGQGNTEAFF	TGTGCCAGCAGCCCCTTAGGACAGGGGAACACTGAAGCTTTCTTT
TRBD2	TRBV9	-	TRBJ2-3	13	CASTAGVTDTQYF	TGTGCCAGCACAGCGGGGGTCACAGATACGCAGTATTTT
-	TRBV28	-	TRBJ2-7	13	CASSTGRGYEQYF	TGTGCCAGCAGTACCGGTCGAGGCTACGAGCAGTACTTC
-	TRBV4-1	-	TRBJ2-7	15	CASSQSRTGTHEQYF	TGCGCCAGCAGCCAATCACGAACCGGTACCCACGAGCAGTACTTC
TRBD2	TRBV5-5	-	TRBJ2-1	16	CASSLKTSVSYNEQFF	TGTGCCAGCTCTCTCAAGACTAGCGTCAGCTACAATGAGCAGTTCTTC
TRBD1	TRBV19	few	TRBJ1-1	15	CASSIESTGGTEAFF	TGTGCCAGTAGTATAGAGTCGACAGGGGGCACTGAAGCTTTCTTT
-	TRBV29-1	-	TRBJ1-2	11	CSVDYRYGYTF	TGCAGCGTTGACTACAGATATGGCTACACCTTC
-	TRBV19	once	TRBJ2-1	13	CASSIETGNEQFF	TGTGCCAGTAGTATAGAGACCGGGAATGAGCAGTTCTTC